Following are 27 T cell receptor beta chains from one sample sequenced in a study of vaccination effects on CD4 cells after COVID-19. The protocol was immunoSEQ multiplex PCR, while the TCRdb copy is restricted to in-frame clones and leaves out a portion. This table has about 14,000 clones, around 80% appearing once. For these TCRs, the target antigens are not known. Antigen-specific CD4+ T cells were expanded (with viral peptide pools) by the ViraFEST assay ahead of sequencing. Cultured cells yielded isolated CD4+ T cells after around 10 days. Documented for the person is a PCR-confirmed SARS-CoV-2 infection occurring between March and December 2020. Participants each got two BNT162b2 or mRNA-1273 vaccine doses. Here the sequenced sample was CD4+ T cells from PBMCs cultured with SARS-CoV-2 spike peptides, taken after COVID-19 vaccination. These receptors all come from a human donor who had a prior SARS-CoV-2 infection.

The J gene is TRBJ2-3, the V gene TRBV9; 8 bases are shared with TRBD2. CDR3 length: 16 residues. Germline V gene sequence: CDR1 SGDLS, CDR2 YYNGEE. The V segment lost 2 bases and the J segment 0 bases; nucleotides outside the gene matches: 5. CDR3 residues: CASSVGREDSTDTQYF. CDR3 in DNA: TGTGCCAGCAGCGTTGGGCGGGAGGATAGCACAGATACGCAGTATTTT.

This clone was observed a single time. The chain is built from TRBV7-3 and TRBJ2-1; no clear D. V shed 4 bases and J shed 8 bases, with 12 bases lying between them. This CDR3 region has 13 residues. The germline V gene encodes CDR1 SGHTA and CDR2 FQGTGA. CDR3 protein: CASSYLIGDEQFF. CDR3 DNA sequence: TGTGCCAGCAGCTATCTGATCGGCGATGAGCAGTTCTTC.

J is TRBJ2-2 and V is TRBV19; D perhaps matches TRBD1 (5 bases). V dropped 5 bases and J dropped 6 bases, with 7 bases sitting between them. Germline CDR1 is LNHDA and CDR2 is SQIVND (reference sequence). The CDR3 is made up of 12 amino acids. The CDR3 DNA reads as TGTGCCAGTAGTCAGGGTGCCGGGGAGCTGTTTTTT. Translating it yields CASSQGAGELFF.

The chain uses TRBV24-1 and TRBJ2-2; D might be TRBD1 (6 bases). Trimming removed 2 bases from V and 0 bases from J, with 15 bases in between. The CDR3 covers 18 residues. CDR1 and CDR2 (germline): KGHDR, SFDVKD. The CDR3 coding sequence is TGTGCCACCAGTGATTCGTGGGCCCGGACAGCGAACACCGGGGAGCTGTTTTTT. Translating it yields CATSDSWARTANTGELFF.

J is TRBJ2-7 and V is TRBV30, with D maybe TRBD2 (5 bases). The CDR3 is made up of 14 amino acids. With 0 bases removed from V and 2 bases from J, the gap between germline ends came to 11 bases. CDR1 is GTSNPN, CDR2 SVGIG, per germline (reference sequence). The CDR3 sequence: CAWSVRAGTYEQYF. The CDR3 DNA reads TGTGCCTGGAGTGTACGGGCGGGCACCTACGAGCAGTACTTC.

The V and J genes are TRBV30 and TRBJ2-1, with D uncertain. V was cut by 1 base and J by 2 bases, with 6 bases left in between. The CDR3 contains 13 residues. Germline V gene data show CDR1 as GTSNPN and CDR2 as SVGIG (reference sequence). The CDR3, as DNA: TGTGCCTGGAGTGGGAGCACCTACAATGAGCAGTTCTTC. It yields the protein CAWSGSTYNEQFF.

In DNA, the CDR3 is TGCAGCGTTGAAGAACCTAAGGTCCGAAACACCATATATTTT. Translation gives CSVEEPKVRNTIYF. The genes are TRBV29-1 and TRBJ1-3; D ambiguous. The length of the CDR3 is 14 residues. The V end was cut by 0 bases, the J end by 5 bases, with 11 bases between. From germline, CDR1 is SQVTM and CDR2 ANQGSEA. Variable domain in full (rest from reference TRBV29-1 and TRBJ1-3): SAVISQKPSRDICQRGTSLTIQCQVDSQVTMMFWYRQQPGQSLTLIATANQGSEATYESGFVIDKFPISRPNLTFSTLTVSNMSPEDSSIYLCSVEEPKVRNTIYFGEGSWLTVV.

This clone appeared once. The chain has TRBV30 and TRBJ2-3; the match to TRBD2 covers 8 bases. Germline lookup yields CDR1 GTSNPN and CDR2 SVGIG (reference sequence). The CDR3 runs 17 residues. The V and J ends lost 0 bases and 4 bases, in that order; junction bases with no gene match: 12. CDR3 sequence reads: CAWSVRSTGLVPDTQYF. For the CDR3, the DNA is TGTGCCTGGAGTGTCCGTTCCACGGGACTAGTCCCAGATACGCAGTATTTT.

This clone has a handful of counts. The chain combines TRBV15 with TRBJ1-3; possibly TRBD1 for D (5 bases). Deletions cut 5 bases from V and 2 bases from J, with 7 bases between. Germline CDR1 reads LNHNV; CDR2 reads YYDKDF (reference sequence). The CDR3 length is 13 residues. CDR3 residues: CATSGTTGNTIYF. The CDR3 DNA reads TGTGCCACCAGCGGGACGACTGGAAACACCATATATTTT.

The chain uses TRBV6-1 and TRBJ2-2, with D possibly TRBD1 on 7 matching bases. Germline lookup yields CDR1 MNHNS and CDR2 SASEGT. Trimming shortened V by 5 bases and J by 4 bases, and 17 bases separated the two germline ends. The CDR3 length is 16 residues. Written as DNA, the CDR3 is TGTGCCAGCAGTCAAGGCTCAGGGGGAGGCACCGGGGAGCTGTTTTTT. It codes for CASSQGSGGGTGELFF.

The chain employs TRBV2 and TRBJ1-5; D remains unclear. The V gene lost 7 bases and the J gene lost 0 bases, with 16 bases spanning the gap. The CDR3 has 16 residues. Germline values: CDR1 SNHLY, CDR2 FYNNEI. CDR3 protein: CASTLAGFYSNQPQHF. CDR3 coding DNA: TGTGCCAGCACCCTGGCTGGATTCTATAGCAATCAGCCCCAGCATTTT.

The rearrangement uses TRBV18 and TRBJ1-1; 9 positions match TRBD1. Trimming cost V 4 bases and J 3 bases; bases outside gene matches: 0. This CDR3 is built from 13 residues. Germline V gene lookup returns CDR1 KGHSH and CDR2 LQKENI. The CDR3 sequence is CASSRTGDTEAFF. CDR3 nucleotide sequence: TGTGCCAGCTCACGGACAGGGGACACTGAAGCTTTCTTT. The full variable domain, with the rest looked up from reference TRBV18 and TRBJ1-1, is NAGVMQNPRHLVRRRGQEARLRCSPMKGHSHVYWYRQLPEEGLKFMVYLQKENIIDESGMPKERFSAEFPKEGPSILRIQQVVRGDSAAYFCASSRTGDTEAFFGQGTRLTVV.

The chain uses TRBV9 and TRBJ2-1; D remains unclear. V gave up 4 bases and J gave up 4 bases, with 9 bases separating them. This CDR3 comprises 13 residues. Germline loops: CDR1 SGDLS, CDR2 YYNGEE. The CDR3 loop is CASSPPAYNEQFF. For the CDR3, the DNA is TGTGCCAGCAGCCCCCCCGCTTACAATGAGCAGTTCTTC.

The chain combines TRBV18 with TRBJ1-5; possible D gene TRBD1, 6 bases. Germline loops: CDR1 KGHSH, CDR2 LQKENI. V lost 0 bases, J lost 8 bases, and 14 bases lay in between. The CDR3 contains 15 residues. The DNA of the CDR3 is TGTGCCAGCTCACCACCTGGGGGGCCCGGGAAGCCCCAGCATTTT. Amino acids: CASSPPGGPGKPQHF.

This clone showed up just once. The V gene is TRBV18, the J gene TRBJ1-5; D is unresolved. The CDR3 covers 14 residues. Per the germline V gene, CDR1 is KGHSH and CDR2 is LQKENI. V lost 1 base, J lost 5 bases, and 9 bases lay in between. CDR3 sequence: CASSPLSGDQPQHF. For the CDR3, the DNA is TGTGCCAGCTCACCACTCTCCGGCGATCAGCCCCAGCATTTT.

This clone was recorded a few times. The V call is TRBV4-2, the J call TRBJ1-1; the match to TRBD1 covers 8 bases. The CDR3 is 17 amino acids. The germline CDR1 and CDR2 sequences are LGHNA and YNFKEQ. V shed 4 bases and J 1 base; nucleotides not matched to a gene: 11. The CDR3 protein is CASSPRVTGGGNTEAFF. As DNA, the CDR3 is TGTGCCAGCAGCCCCCGGGTCACAGGGGGAGGGAACACTGAAGCTTTCTTT.

The chain employs TRBV24-1 and TRBJ2-2; 11 bases line up with TRBD2. Unmatched junction bases numbered 14, after V lost 0 bases and J lost 3 bases. Germline V CDR1 and CDR2: KGHDR, SFDVKD. CDR3 length equals 21 residues. CDR3 in amino acids: CATSDLNPLTSGRGDTGELFF. As DNA, the CDR3 is TGTGCCACCAGTGATTTGAACCCACTAACTAGCGGGAGAGGGGACACCGGGGAGCTGTTTTTT.

This rearrangement joins TRBV5-4 to TRBJ2-5; 10 bases align to TRBD1. V dropped 4 bases and J dropped 1; count of bases not matched to a gene: 4. CDR1 and CDR2 from the germline V gene are SGHNT and YYREEE (reference sequence). The CDR3 has 15 residues. The CDR3 here is CASSGGQGVQETQYF. For the CDR3, the DNA is TGTGCCAGCAGCGGCGGACAGGGGGTCCAAGAGACCCAGTACTTC.

This clone was observed a handful of times. The rearrangement links TRBV10-1 to TRBJ1-1; a possible D gene is TRBD1 (6 bases). Between the trimmed V and J ends, which lost 6 bases and 4 bases, there was a span of 9 bases. There are 12 residues in the CDR3. In germline, CDR1 is WNHNN, CDR2 SYGVQD (reference sequence). CDR3 region: CASRRQATEAFF. Here the CDR3 DNA reads TGCGCCAGCAGAAGACAGGCCACTGAAGCTTTCTTT.

J is TRBJ2-3 and V is TRBV3-1 (or the pseudogene TRBV3-2); 11 bases map to TRBD2. CDR1 is LGHDT, CDR2 YNNKEL, per germline (reference sequence). The CDR3 has 16 amino acids. V was pared by 0 bases and J by 5 bases, with 4 bases of the junction left unmatched. The CDR3 sequence: CASSQEGLAGGDTQYF. The DNA of the CDR3 is TGTGCCAGCAGCCAAGAAGGGCTAGCGGGAGGAGATACGCAGTATTTT.

As regards this clone: Other DNA sequences of this sample code for an identical CDR3. This chain joins TRBV5-1 and TRBJ2-5, with 14 bases aligning to TRBD2. V lost 0 bases to trimming and J lost 2 bases; unmatched junction nucleotides: 0. The germline gives CDR1 SGHRS, CDR2 YFSETQ. This CDR3 is built from 16 residues. As DNA, the CDR3 is TGCGCCAGCAGCTTGGGACTAGCGGGGGGGCAAGAGACCCAGTACTTC. Translation: CASSLGLAGGQETQYF.

The rearrangement uses TRBV5-1 and TRBJ1-5; tentative D call: TRBD1 (5 bases). Trimming cost V 2 bases and J 2 bases, with 8 bases left between them. Per the germline V gene, CDR1 is SGHRS and CDR2 is YFSETQ. The length of the CDR3 is 14 residues. The CDR3 nucleotides are TGCGCCAGCAGCTTCCGGGGGGGCAATCAGCCCCAGCATTTT. Translation: CASSFRGGNQPQHF.

The chain carries TRBV9 and TRBJ2-3, with 12 positions matching TRBD2. The germline CDR1 and CDR2 sequences are SGDLS and YYNGEE. This CDR3 has 17 amino acids. V lost 0 bases and J lost 3; bases outside the gene matches: 5. This CDR3 reads CASSVGGLAGGTDTQYF. The CDR3 DNA follows: TGTGCCAGCAGCGTAGGTGGTCTAGCGGGAGGGACAGATACGCAGTATTTT.

The rearrangement uses TRBV7-9 and TRBJ2-7; D could derive from TRBD1 or TRBD2 (5 bases each). Trimming took 3 bases from V and 1 from J, leaving 10 bases between them. CDR1 and CDR2 from the germline V gene are SEHNR and FQNEAQ (reference sequence). The length of the CDR3 is 14 residues. CDR3 nucleotides: TGTGCCAGCAGCTTGGCCAGGGAGTCCTACGAGCAGTACTTC. It is translated as CASSLARESYEQYF.

The V and J genes are TRBV6-6 and TRBJ1-1, with TRBD1 identical over 9 bases. CDR3 length: 15 amino acids. CDR1 is MNHNY and CDR2 is SVGAGI in the germline V gene (reference sequence). Losses at the gene ends were 5 bases for V and 6 bases for J; bases not matched to a gene: 10. CDR3: CASSPGQGLGAEAFF. The CDR3 DNA reads TGTGCCAGCAGTCCCGGACAGGGGCTGGGGGCTGAAGCTTTCTTT.

The chain couples TRBV7-3 to TRBJ2-5; 9 bases fit TRBD1. J gave up 2 bases and V 0 bases, and 7 bases lay outside the gene matches. CDR1 and CDR2 from the germline V gene are SGHTA and FQGTGA. The CDR3 length is 17 residues. This CDR3 reads CASSLTGDRDKQETQYF. As DNA, the CDR3 is TGTGCCAGCAGCTTAACGGGGGACAGGGATAAACAAGAGACCCAGTACTTC.

The chain couples TRBV5-1 to TRBJ2-7; D remains unclear. The CDR3 totals 13 residues. Trimming removed 0 bases from V and 6 bases from J, with 10 bases in between. Germline V gene sequence: CDR1 SGHRS, CDR2 YFSETQ. CDR3 in DNA: TGCGCCAGCAGCTTGGGGCCAGATCTCGAGCAGTACTTC. This translates into CASSLGPDLEQYF.